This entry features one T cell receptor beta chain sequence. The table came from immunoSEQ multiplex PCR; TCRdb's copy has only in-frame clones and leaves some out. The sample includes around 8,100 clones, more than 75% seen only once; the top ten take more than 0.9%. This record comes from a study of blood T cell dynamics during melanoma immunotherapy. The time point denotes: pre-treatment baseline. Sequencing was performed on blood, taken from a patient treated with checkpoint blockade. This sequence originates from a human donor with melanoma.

CDR3 sequence: CASTPDRGPYGYTF. As DNA, the CDR3 is TGTGCCAGCACCCCGGACAGGGGTCCTTATGGCTACACCTTC. The gene calls are TRBV7-2 and TRBJ1-2, with 9 bases lining up with TRBD1. CDR1 and CDR2 (germline): SGHTA, FQGNSA. V dropped 7 bases and J dropped 5; count of bases not matched to a gene: 8. The CDR3 is 14 residues long.